The 29 T cell receptor beta chains listed next were all sequenced from one sample in a study of early T cells in non-severe SARS-CoV-2 infection. MiXCR, run by TCRdb on the 5' RACE reads, gives a single entry per CDR3 protein. The table includes 60,000 or so distinct CDR3 sequences, around 12% detected once. Here the sequenced sample was whole blood, taken at baseline. These receptor sequences come from an adult who was a healthcare worker with PCR-confirmed SARS-CoV-2 infection or an uninfected control (not recorded which).

The chain is built from TRBV13 and TRBJ1-1, with a possible D match to TRBD1 (6 bases). CDR3 size: 14 residues. Germline-derived CDR1 and CDR2 are PRHDT and FYEKMQ (reference sequence). V shed 5 bases and J shed 10 bases, with 20 bases lying between them. CDR3 residues: CASSGTLGQFGAFF. The CDR3 DNA reads TGTGCCAGCAGCGGAACCCTTGGACAGTTCGGAGCTTTCTTT.

This rearrangement joins TRBV12-3 or TRBV12-4 to TRBJ2-2; D remains ambiguous. The ends were cut back, 8 bases at V and 1 base at J, with 17 bases in the middle. CDR3 size: 16 residues. CDR3 amino acids: CASGSPEPLNTGELFF. CDR3 nucleotides: TGTGCCAGCGGATCCCCAGAGCCCCTGAACACCGGGGAGCTGTTTTTT.

The chain links TRBV5-6 to TRBJ2-7; 7 bases agree with TRBD2. Losses at the gene ends were 1 base for V and 2 bases for J; bases not matched to a gene: 6. CDR1 SGHDT and CDR2 YYEEEE come from the germline V gene. The CDR3 has 15 amino acids. CDR3 region: CASSLRGLPPYEQYF. The CDR3 nucleotides read TGTGCCAGCAGCTTGAGGGGACTACCTCCCTACGAGCAGTACTTC.

This clonotype was observed a handful of times. The genes are TRBV6-5 and TRBJ2-3; tentatively, D is TRBD1 or TRBD2 (6 bases each). Germline V CDR1 and CDR2: MNHEY, SVGAGI. Between the trimmed V and J ends, which lost 2 bases and 1 base, there was a span of 13 bases. The CDR3 runs 16 residues. DNA for the CDR3: TGTGCCAGCAGTTACGAGGGGGGAATCGGCACAGATACGCAGTATTTT. It translates to CASSYEGGIGTDTQYF.

The rearrangement joins TRBV7-8 to TRBJ2-5, with TRBD2 identical over 9 bases. The CDR3 is made up of 16 amino acids. The germline V gene has CDR1 SGHVS and CDR2 FQNEAQ. V lost 4 bases to trimming and J lost 4 bases; unmatched junction nucleotides: 10. The CDR3 here is CASSSPGTSLGETQYF. The CDR3 DNA reads TGTGCCAGCAGCTCACCAGGGACTAGCTTAGGAGAGACCCAGTACTTC.

The rearrangement joins TRBV7-2 to TRBJ2-7; TRBD2 matches at 10 bases. Germline lookup yields CDR1 SGHTA and CDR2 FQGNSA. This CDR3 region has 16 residues. After removal of 4 bases from V and 3 bases from J, the junction contained 9 bases not matched to a gene. This CDR3 reads CASSSAGLAVVYEQYF. In nucleotides, the CDR3 is TGTGCCAGCAGCTCGGCAGGACTAGCGGTTGTCTACGAGCAGTACTTC.

The chain is built from TRBV12-3 or TRBV12-4 and TRBJ2-5, with D perhaps matching TRBD2 (5 bases). The CDR3 is 15 amino acids. V lost 2 bases, J lost 5 bases, and 15 bases lay in between. CDR3: CASSLKRVTGETQYF. CDR3 coding DNA: TGTGCCAGCAGTTTAAAAAGGGTAACGGGGGAGACCCAGTACTTC.

In the case of this clonotype: A much bigger clone sits one base away, suggesting this may be a read error. The genes are TRBV7-9 and TRBJ2-7; the D gene is possibly TRBD2 (6 bases). CDR1 SEHNR and CDR2 FQNEAQ come from the germline V gene (reference sequence). There are 13 residues in the CDR3. CDR3 DNA sequence: TGTGCCAGCAGCTTCCCACTAGCACCCGAGGAGTACTTC. Amino acid sequence: CASSFPLAPEEYF. Together with reference TRBV7-9 and TRBJ2-7, the CDR3 gives the full variable domain: DTGVSQNPRHKITKRGQNVTFRCDPISEHNRLYWYRQTLGQGPEFLTYFQNEAQLEKSRLLSDRFSAERPKGSFSTLEIQRTEQGDSAMYLCASSFPLAPEEYFGPGTRLTVT.

A few counts support this clonotype. Written as DNA, the CDR3 is TGTGCCAGCAGTTACTCGATGGCCACGGGCGAGCAGTACTTC. This sequence encodes CASSYSMATGEQYF. The rearrangement uses TRBV6-2 or TRBV6-3 and TRBJ2-7; no clear D gene. Deletions cut 0 bases from V and 6 bases from J, with 12 bases between. Germline loops: CDR1 MNHEY, CDR2 SVGEGT. There are 14 residues in the CDR3.

This clonotype turned up a few times. The genes are TRBV11-2 and TRBJ2-2; the D is unclear. Germline V gene data show CDR1 as SGHAT and CDR2 as FQNNGV. The V and J ends lost 0 bases and 1 base respectively, with 9 bases between them. The CDR3 contains 16 residues. The chain's CDR3 is CASSLDPGVNTGELFF. CDR3 bases: TGTGCCAGCAGCTTAGATCCAGGAGTGAACACCGGGGAGCTGTTTTTT.

This chain links TRBV18 with TRBJ2-2, with 11 bases that match TRBD1. Germline CDR1 KGHSH, CDR2 LQKENI. The CDR3 has 16 amino acids. V lost 3 bases and J lost 2; bases outside the gene matches: 2. CDR3 amino acids: CASSPDRGRNTGELFF. The CDR3 DNA follows: TGTGCCAGCTCACCGGACAGGGGGCGAAACACCGGGGAGCTGTTTTTT.

The table lists this clonotype with many counts. CDR3 residues: CASSMSFRTSASSYEQYF. As DNA, the CDR3 is TGTGCCAGTAGTATGTCGTTCCGGACTAGTGCGAGCTCCTACGAGCAGTACTTC. The chain is built from TRBV19 and TRBJ2-7; 7 bases match TRBD2. This CDR3 has 18 amino acids. CDR1 and CDR2 (germline): LNHDA, SQIVND (reference sequence). The ends lost 3 bases at V and 0 bases at J; junction bases unmatched: 14.

The V and J genes are TRBV6-2 or TRBV6-3 and TRBJ1-1; D unresolved. The germline V gene encodes CDR1 MNHEY and CDR2 SVGEGT. The V end was cut by 5 bases, the J end by 6 bases, with 7 bases between. The CDR3 sequence is 11 residues long. In nucleotides, the CDR3 is TGTGCCAGCAGTATAGCGGCTGAAGCTTTCTTT. Protein: CASSIAAEAFF.

CDR3 amino acids: CASSLAGVYEQYF. CDR3 bases: TGTGCCAGCAGCCTAGCGGGCGTCTACGAGCAGTACTTC. The V gene is TRBV5-4, the J gene TRBJ2-7; 8 bases are shared with TRBD2. The CDR3 length is 13 residues. CDR1 and CDR2 (germline): SGHNT, YYREEE (reference sequence). The trim removed 4 bases at V and 3 bases at J, leaving 3 bases unmatched.

The genes are TRBV29-1 and TRBJ2-7; no definite D call. The V end was cut by 8 bases, the J end by 2 bases, with 10 bases between. Germline V CDR1 and CDR2: SQVTM, ANQGSEA. The CDR3 spans 11 residues. As DNA, the CDR3 is TGCAGCTACGGCGGACCCTACGAGCAGTACTTC. Its protein product is CSYGGPYEQYF.

The chain has TRBV4-3 and TRBJ2-1; no clear D. Germline loops: CDR1 LGHNA, CDR2 YSLEER. The CDR3 has 15 amino acids. The V and J ends lost 3 bases and 2 bases respectively, with 11 bases between them. The CDR3 sequence is CASSHGLPAYNEQFF. CDR3 DNA sequence: TGCGCCAGCAGCCACGGTCTTCCCGCCTACAATGAGCAGTTCTTC.

In this sample, this clonotype turned up a few times. The chain recombines TRBV7-2 with TRBJ2-3, with D uncertain. The V and J ends lost 5 bases and 4 bases respectively, with 13 bases between them. This CDR3 comprises 14 residues. Germline lookup yields CDR1 SGHTA and CDR2 FQGNSA. The CDR3 nucleotides are TGTGCCAGCAGCCCACCTTTCATGGCAGATACGCAGTATTTT. Translated: CASSPPFMADTQYF. Using reference TRBV7-2 and TRBJ2-3 for the parts outside the CDR3, the full variable domain is GAGVSQSPSNKVTEKGKDVELRCDPISGHTALYWYRQSLGQGLEFLIYFQGNSAPDKSGLPSDRFSAERTGGSVSTLTIQRTQQEDSAVYLCASSPPFMADTQYFGPGTRLTVL.

The sample holds many counts of this clonotype. The CDR3 protein is CSVATGGYSGANVLTF. The CDR3 nucleotides are TGCAGCGTTGCGACAGGGGGGTACTCTGGGGCCAACGTCCTGACTTTC. The rearrangement joins TRBV29-1 to TRBJ2-6; 9 positions match TRBD1. Germline V gives CDR1 SQVTM, CDR2 ANQGSEA. This CDR3 comprises 16 residues. Trimming took 4 bases from V and 0 from J; bases not matched to a gene: 4.

This clonotype was found a few times. CDR3 loop: CAISEAGTGKNEKLFF. DNA for the CDR3: TGTGCCATCAGTGAGGCCGGGACAGGGAAGAATGAAAAACTGTTTTTT. The V call is TRBV10-3, the J call TRBJ1-4; TRBD1 agrees at 9 bases. This CDR3 contains 16 residues. Germline V CDR1 and CDR2: ENHRY, SYGVKD. Germline trimming cut 2 bases from V and 5 bases from J; bases unmatched to any gene: 6.

There are many counts of this clonotype. The V and J genes are TRBV7-9 and TRBJ1-3; 9 nucleotides match TRBD1. Trimming cost V 4 bases and J 0 bases; bases outside gene matches: 4. The CDR3 loop spans 16 amino acids. Germline values: CDR1 SEHNR, CDR2 FQNEAQ (reference sequence). The CDR3 region has the DNA TGTGCCAGCAGCTCCTGGGACAGGGACTCTGGAAACACCATATATTTT. This sequence encodes CASSSWDRDSGNTIYF.

V gene TRBV2 combines with J gene TRBJ2-7; unclear D gene. In germline, CDR1 is SNHLY, CDR2 FYNNEI. Trimming shortened V by 7 bases and J by 2 bases, and 9 bases separated the two germline ends. CDR3 length: 12 residues. The CDR3: CASNPGAYEQYF. CDR3 sequence (DNA): TGTGCCAGCAACCCCGGCGCCTACGAGCAGTACTTC.

This clonotype was detected ten times or more. The J gene is TRBJ2-2, the V gene TRBV18, with a tentative D call TRBD2 (5 bases). Germline lookup yields CDR1 KGHSH and CDR2 LQKENI. The V gene lost 2 bases and the J gene lost 5 bases, with 15 bases spanning the gap. This CDR3 contains 16 residues. The CDR3: CASSPRGPELTGELFF. CDR3 nucleotides: TGTGCCAGCTCACCAAGAGGGCCAGAACTTACCGGGGAGCTGTTTTTT. The full variable domain, completed using reference TRBV18 and TRBJ2-2, is NAGVMQNPRHLVRRRGQEARLRCSPMKGHSHVYWYRQLPEEGLKFMVYLQKENIIDESGMPKERFSAEFPKEGPSILRIQQVVRGDSAAYFCASSPRGPELTGELFFGEGSRLTVL.

This clonotype was recorded a few times. The rearrangement uses TRBV19 and TRBJ1-5; 8 bases are shared with TRBD1. V lost 6 bases, J lost 6 bases, and 10 bases stayed unmatched. This CDR3 comprises 15 residues. Germline lookup yields CDR1 LNHDA and CDR2 SQIVND (reference sequence). The CDR3 here is CASSPTGDISQPQHF. The CDR3 nucleotides read TGTGCCAGTAGCCCGACAGGGGATATTAGTCAGCCCCAGCATTTT.

This clonotype was detected only a few times. The chain uses TRBV14 and TRBJ1-5; no reliable D call. CDR3 length: 13 residues. Germline V gene sequence: CDR1 SGHDN, CDR2 FVKESK. The V gene lost 6 bases and the J gene lost 3 bases, with 9 bases spanning the gap. This CDR3 reads CASSADYNQPQHF. The CDR3 DNA sequence: TGTGCCAGCAGTGCAGACTACAATCAGCCCCAGCATTTT.

This clonotype was recorded once. The J gene is TRBJ2-1, the V gene TRBV7-9, with 7 nucleotides matching TRBD1. V trimming: 5 bases; J trimming: 1 base; junction bases outside the gene matches: 5. CDR3 size: 15 residues. Germline CDR1 reads SEHNR; CDR2 reads FQNEAQ (reference sequence). CDR3 residues: CASSHRTGSYNEQFF. DNA for the CDR3: TGTGCCAGCAGCCACCGGACAGGTTCCTACAATGAGCAGTTCTTC.

With respect to this clonotype: Germline is not matched at one junction end, which may reflect a read error. In nucleotides, the CDR3 is TGTGCCAGCAGCTACTATGGGGACAGGGGTGAAAAACTGTTTTTT. Amino acid sequence: CASSYYGDRGEKLFF. The rearrangement links TRBV6-5 to TRBJ1-4, with 10 bases that match TRBD1. Germline CDR1 and CDR2: MNHEY and SVGAGI. The CDR3 contains 15 residues.

This clonotype was counted between two and nine times. For the CDR3, the DNA is TGTGCCAGCAGCTTAGTCGCAGAGAACACTGAAGCTTTCTTT. Its protein is CASSLVAENTEAFF. This chain uses TRBV11-2 with TRBJ1-1; D remains unclear. The CDR3 has 14 residues. V was shortened by 1 base and J by 1 base, with 7 bases between the two germline ends. Germline V lookup: CDR1 SGHAT, CDR2 FQNNGV.

This chain links TRBV10-1 with TRBJ1-2; D unresolved. The CDR3 is 14 residues long. Trimming cost V 4 bases and J 4 bases, with 13 bases left between them. Germline CDR1 reads WNHNN; CDR2 reads SYGVQD (reference sequence). The CDR3, as DNA: TGCGCCAGCAGTGTGGGCAGGATACTCTATGGCTACACCTTC. Its protein product is CASSVGRILYGYTF.

This clonotype turned up a few times. The chain combines TRBV10-2 with TRBJ1-1; 8 bases align to TRBD1. Germline V gives CDR1 WSHSY, CDR2 SAAADI. V lost 10 bases to trimming and J lost 5 bases; unmatched junction nucleotides: 6. This CDR3 has 12 residues. In DNA, the CDR3 is TGCGCCACCAAACAGGGGGTAACTGAAGCTTTCTTT. Translated: CATKQGVTEAFF.